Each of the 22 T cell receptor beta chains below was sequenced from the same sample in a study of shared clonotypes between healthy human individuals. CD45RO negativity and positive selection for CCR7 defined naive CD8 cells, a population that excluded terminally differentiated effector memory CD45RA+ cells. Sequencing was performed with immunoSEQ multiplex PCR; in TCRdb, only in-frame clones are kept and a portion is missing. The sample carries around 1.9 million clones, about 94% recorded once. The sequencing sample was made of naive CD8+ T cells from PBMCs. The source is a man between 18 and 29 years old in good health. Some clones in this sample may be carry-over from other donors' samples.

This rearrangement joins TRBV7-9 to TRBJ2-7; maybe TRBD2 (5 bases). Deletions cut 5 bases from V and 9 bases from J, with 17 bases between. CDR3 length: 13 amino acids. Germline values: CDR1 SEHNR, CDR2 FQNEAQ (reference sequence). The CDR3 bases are TGTGCCAGCAGCCCCGGAGGTAAAATGACGCAGTACTTC. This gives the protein CASSPGGKMTQYF.

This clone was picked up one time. The CDR3 sequence is CASSQTGRGIQYF. The CDR3 DNA follows: TGTGCCAGCAGCCAGACAGGTCGGGGCATTCAGTACTTC. The V and J genes are TRBV9 and TRBJ2-4, with a weak D call TRBD1 (6 bases). Germline CDR1 is SGDLS and CDR2 is YYNGEE. V shed 4 bases and J shed 9 bases, with 14 bases lying between them. The CDR3 is 13 amino acids. The whole variable domain, filled in from reference TRBV9 and TRBJ2-4, reads DSGVTQTPKHLITATGQRVTLRCSPRSGDLSVYWYQQSLDQGLQFLIQYYNGEERAKGNILERFSAQQFPDLHSELNLSSLELGDSALYFCASSQTGRGIQYFGAGTRLSVL.

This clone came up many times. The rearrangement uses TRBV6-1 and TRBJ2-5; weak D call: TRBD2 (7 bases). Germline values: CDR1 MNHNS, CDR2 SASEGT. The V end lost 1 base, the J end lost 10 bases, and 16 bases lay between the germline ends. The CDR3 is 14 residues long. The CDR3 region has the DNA TGTGCCAGCAGTGAAGTTGGGGCGGGGGCCGACCAGTACTTC. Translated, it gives CASSEVGAGADQYF.

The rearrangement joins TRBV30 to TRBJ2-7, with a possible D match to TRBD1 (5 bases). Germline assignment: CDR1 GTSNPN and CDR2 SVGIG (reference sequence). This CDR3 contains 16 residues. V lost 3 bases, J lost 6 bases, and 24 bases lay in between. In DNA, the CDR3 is TGTGCCTGGAGCGAACCCCCCCGGCAGGGTCCAGGCGAGCAGTACTTC. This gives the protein CAWSEPPRQGPGEQYF.

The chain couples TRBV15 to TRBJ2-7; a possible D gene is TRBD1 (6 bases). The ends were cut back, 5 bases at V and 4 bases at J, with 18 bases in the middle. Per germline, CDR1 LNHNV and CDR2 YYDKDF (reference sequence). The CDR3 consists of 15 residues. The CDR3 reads CATSGRAQGIYEQYF. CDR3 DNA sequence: TGTGCCACCAGCGGCCGGGCCCAGGGGATATACGAGCAGTACTTC. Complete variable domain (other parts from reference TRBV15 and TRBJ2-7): DAMVIQNPRYQVTQFGKPVTLSCSQTLNHNVMYWYQQKSSQAPKLLFHYYDKDFNNEADTPDNFQSRRPNTSFCFLDIRSPGLGDTAMYLCATSGRAQGIYEQYFGPGTRLTVT.

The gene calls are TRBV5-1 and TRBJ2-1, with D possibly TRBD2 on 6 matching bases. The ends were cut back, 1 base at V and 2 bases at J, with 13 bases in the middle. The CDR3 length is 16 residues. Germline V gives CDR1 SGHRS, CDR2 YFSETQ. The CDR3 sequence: CASSLFERVAYNEQFF. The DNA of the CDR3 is TGCGCCAGCAGCTTGTTTGAGCGGGTGGCCTACAATGAGCAGTTCTTC. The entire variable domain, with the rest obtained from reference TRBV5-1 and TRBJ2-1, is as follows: KAGVTQTPRYLIKTRGQQVTLSCSPISGHRSVSWYQQTPGQGLQFLFEYFSETQRNKGNFPGRFSGRQFSNSRSEMNVSTLELGDSALYLCASSLFERVAYNEQFFGPGTRLTVL.

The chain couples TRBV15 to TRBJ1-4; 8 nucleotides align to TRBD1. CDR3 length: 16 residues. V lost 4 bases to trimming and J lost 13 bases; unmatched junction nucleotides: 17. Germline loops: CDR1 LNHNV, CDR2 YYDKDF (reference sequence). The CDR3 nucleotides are TGTGCCACCAGCACCCGATTGGACAGGGCACCCCACGTACTGTTTTTT. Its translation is CATSTRLDRAPHVLFF.

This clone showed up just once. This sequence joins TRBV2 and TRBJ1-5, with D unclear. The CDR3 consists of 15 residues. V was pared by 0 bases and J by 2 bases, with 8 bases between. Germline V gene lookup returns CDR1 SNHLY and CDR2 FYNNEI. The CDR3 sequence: CASSEALLGNQPQHF. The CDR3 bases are TGTGCCAGCAGTGAAGCGCTTTTGGGCAATCAGCCCCAGCATTTT.

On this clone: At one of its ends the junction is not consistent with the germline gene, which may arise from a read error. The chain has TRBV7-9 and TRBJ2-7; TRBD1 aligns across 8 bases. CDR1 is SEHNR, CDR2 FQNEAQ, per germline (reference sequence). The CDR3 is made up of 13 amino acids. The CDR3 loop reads CASSRRQGYEQHF. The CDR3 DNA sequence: TGTGCCAGCAGCCGCCGACAGGGGTACGAGCAGCACTTC.

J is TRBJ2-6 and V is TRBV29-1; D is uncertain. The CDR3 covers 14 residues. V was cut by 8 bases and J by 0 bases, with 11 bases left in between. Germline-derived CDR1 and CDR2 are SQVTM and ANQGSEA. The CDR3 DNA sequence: TGCAGCATTCTTATTCTCTCTGGGGCCAACGTCCTGACTTTC. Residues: CSILILSGANVLTF. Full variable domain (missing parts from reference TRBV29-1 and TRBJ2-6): SAVISQKPSRDICQRGTSLTIQCQVDSQVTMMFWYRQQPGQSLTLIATANQGSEATYESGFVIDKFPISRPNLTFSTLTVSNMSPEDSSIYLCSILILSGANVLTFGAGSRLTVL.

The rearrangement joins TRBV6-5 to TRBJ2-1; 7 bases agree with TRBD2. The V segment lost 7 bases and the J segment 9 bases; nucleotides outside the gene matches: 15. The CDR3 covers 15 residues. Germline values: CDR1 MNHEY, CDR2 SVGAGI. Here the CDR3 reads CASTPLGEGRGEQFF. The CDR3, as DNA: TGTGCCAGCACACCTCTCGGGGAGGGCCGCGGTGAGCAGTTCTTC.

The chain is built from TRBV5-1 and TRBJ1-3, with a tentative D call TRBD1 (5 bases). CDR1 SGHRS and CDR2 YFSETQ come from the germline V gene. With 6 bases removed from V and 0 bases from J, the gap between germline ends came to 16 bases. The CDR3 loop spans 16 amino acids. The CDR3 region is CASTEGRTSSGNTIYF. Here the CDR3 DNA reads TGCGCCAGCACCGAGGGGCGCACCAGCTCTGGAAACACCATATATTTT.

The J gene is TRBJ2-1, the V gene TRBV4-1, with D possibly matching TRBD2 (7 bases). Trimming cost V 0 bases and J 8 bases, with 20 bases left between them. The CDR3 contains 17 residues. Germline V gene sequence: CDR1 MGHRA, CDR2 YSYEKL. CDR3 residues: CASSQDYPRGARDEQFF. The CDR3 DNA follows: TGCGCCAGCAGCCAAGATTACCCCCGGGGGGCGCGGGATGAGCAGTTCTTC.

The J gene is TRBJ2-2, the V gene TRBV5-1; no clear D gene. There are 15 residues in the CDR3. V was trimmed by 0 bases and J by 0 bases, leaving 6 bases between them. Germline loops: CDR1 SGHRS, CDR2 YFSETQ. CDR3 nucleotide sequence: TGCGCCAGCAGCTTGGGCTATTCGAACACCGGGGAGCTGTTTTTT. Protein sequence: CASSLGYSNTGELFF.

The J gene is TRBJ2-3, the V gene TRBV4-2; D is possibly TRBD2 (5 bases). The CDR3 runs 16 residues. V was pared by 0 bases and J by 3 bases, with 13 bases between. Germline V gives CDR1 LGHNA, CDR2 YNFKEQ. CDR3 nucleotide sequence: TGTGCCAGCAGCCAAGATTTAGGGAGTTGGACAGATACGCAGTATTTT. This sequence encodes CASSQDLGSWTDTQYF.

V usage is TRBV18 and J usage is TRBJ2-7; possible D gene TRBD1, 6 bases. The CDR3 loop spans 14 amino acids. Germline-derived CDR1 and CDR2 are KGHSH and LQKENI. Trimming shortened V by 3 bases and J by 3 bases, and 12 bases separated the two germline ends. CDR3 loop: CASSPRGQFYEQYF. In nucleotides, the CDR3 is TGTGCCAGCTCACCCAGGGGCCAATTCTACGAGCAGTACTTC.

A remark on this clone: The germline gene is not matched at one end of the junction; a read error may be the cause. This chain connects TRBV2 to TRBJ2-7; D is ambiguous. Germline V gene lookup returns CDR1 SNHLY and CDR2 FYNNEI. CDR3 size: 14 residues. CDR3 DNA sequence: TGTGCCAACAGTGAGAAAGCGTCTACCTACGAGCAGTACTTC. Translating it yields CANSEKASTYEQYF.

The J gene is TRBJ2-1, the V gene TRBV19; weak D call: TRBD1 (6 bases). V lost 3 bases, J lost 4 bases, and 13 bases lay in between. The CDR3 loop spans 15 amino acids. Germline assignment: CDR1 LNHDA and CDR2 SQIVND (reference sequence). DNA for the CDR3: TGTGCCAGTAGTATTACGGACAGCCCATACAATGAGCAGTTCTTC. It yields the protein CASSITDSPYNEQFF.

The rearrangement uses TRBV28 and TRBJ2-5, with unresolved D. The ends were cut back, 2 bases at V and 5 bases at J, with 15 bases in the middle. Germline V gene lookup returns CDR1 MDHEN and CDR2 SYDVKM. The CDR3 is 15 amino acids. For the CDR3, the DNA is TGTGCCAGCAGTTTAAGGTGGGCGATTAGGGAGACCCAGTACTTC. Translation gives CASSLRWAIRETQYF.

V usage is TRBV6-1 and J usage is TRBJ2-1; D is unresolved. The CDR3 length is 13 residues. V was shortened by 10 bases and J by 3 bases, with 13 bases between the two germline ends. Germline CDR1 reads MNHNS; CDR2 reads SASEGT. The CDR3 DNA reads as TGTGCCACTACCGCTGGGCGCTACAATGAGCAGTTCTTC. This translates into CATTAGRYNEQFF.

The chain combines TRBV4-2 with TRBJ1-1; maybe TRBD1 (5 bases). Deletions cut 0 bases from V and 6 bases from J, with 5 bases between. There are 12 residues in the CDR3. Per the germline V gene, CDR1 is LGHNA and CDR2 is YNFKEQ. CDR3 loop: CASSQEGAEAFF. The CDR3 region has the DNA TGTGCCAGCAGCCAAGAAGGGGCTGAAGCTTTCTTT.

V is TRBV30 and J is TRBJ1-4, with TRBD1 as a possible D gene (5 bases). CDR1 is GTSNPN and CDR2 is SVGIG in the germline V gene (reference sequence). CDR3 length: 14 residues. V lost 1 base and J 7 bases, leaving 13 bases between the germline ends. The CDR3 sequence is CAWSDRVRGEKLFF. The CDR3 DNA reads TGTGCCTGGAGTGACCGGGTGAGGGGTGAAAAACTGTTTTTT.